Following are 12 T cell receptor beta chains from one sample sequenced in a study of CD8 T cells in ankylosing spondylitis. Each CDR3 protein is one row after TCRdb ran MiXCR on the 5' RACE reads. The sample carries more than 150,000 distinct CDR3 sequences, over 15% recorded once. Sequenced sample: blood, either unsorted or a sorted T cell fraction (not recorded which). The receptors originated from a male donor aged 10 to 30 with ankylosing spondylitis or in good health (not recorded which).

This chain joins TRBV20-1 and TRBJ2-5; TRBD2 is a possible D gene (6 bases). The CDR3 has 12 amino acids. CDR1 is DFQATT and CDR2 is SNEGSKA in the germline V gene (reference sequence). The ends were cut back, 5 bases at V and 1 base at J, with 8 bases in the middle. In DNA, the CDR3 is TGCAGTGCTCTTAGCGGCCAAGAGACCCAGTACTTC. Amino acid sequence: CSALSGQETQYF.

This clonotype was detected many times. This sequence joins TRBV5-1 and TRBJ2-1, with 10 bases fitting TRBD2. The germline CDR1 and CDR2 sequences are SGHRS and YFSETQ. J gave up 4 bases and V 0 bases, and 1 base lay outside the gene matches. The CDR3 extends over 15 amino acids. CDR3 bases: TGCGCCAGCAGCTTGGAACTAGCGGGGTACAATGAGCAGTTCTTC. Amino acid sequence: CASSLELAGYNEQFF.

This clonotype was recorded at least ten times. The CDR3 loop reads CASSQEEGKPHSNQPQHF. The CDR3 bases are TGTGCCAGCAGCCAAGAAGAAGGCAAACCCCATAGCAATCAGCCCCAGCATTTT. The V call is TRBV3-1, the J call TRBJ1-5; no reliable D call. V was shortened by 0 bases and J by 0 bases, with 15 bases between the two germline ends. CDR3 length equals 18 residues. Germline loops: CDR1 LGHDT, CDR2 YNNKEL (reference sequence). Complete variable domain (other parts from reference TRBV3-1 and TRBJ1-5): DTAVSQTPKYLVTQMGNDKSIKCEQNLGHDTMYWYKQDSKKFLKIMFSYNNKELIINETVPNRFSPKSPDKAHLNLHINSLELGDSAVYFCASSQEEGKPHSNQPQHFGDGTRLSIL.

V and J are TRBV29-1 and TRBJ1-2, with a possible D match to TRBD1 (6 bases). The germline V and J ends were trimmed by 4 bases and 4 bases, with 13 bases remaining between them. Germline assignment: CDR1 SQVTM and CDR2 ANQGSEA. The CDR3 is made up of 13 amino acids. The CDR3 DNA reads as TGCAGCGTTGTCACGGGGGCTGCCTATGGCTACACCTTC. It yields the protein CSVVTGAAYGYTF.

Ten or more counts support this clonotype. CDR3 nucleotides: TGTGCCAGCAGACAGGGTGAGAACACTGAAGCTTTCTTT. Translation gives CASRQGENTEAFF. J is TRBJ1-1 and V is TRBV6-1, with a possible D match to TRBD1 (6 bases). Germline CDR1 is MNHNS and CDR2 is SASEGT. Trimming shortened V by 6 bases and J by 1 base, and 9 bases separated the two germline ends. The CDR3 has 13 residues.

This clonotype was detected ten times or more. The chain uses TRBV11-3 and TRBJ1-1; D call uncertain. Germline assignment: CDR1 SGHNT and CDR2 YENEEA. V was trimmed by 2 bases and J by 3 bases, leaving 4 bases between them. The length of the CDR3 is 12 residues. The CDR3 region has the DNA TGTGCCAGCAGCTTATTGTACACTGAAGCTTTCTTT. Translating gives CASSLLYTEAFF.

At least ten counts were recorded for this clonotype. The chain combines TRBV5-6 with TRBJ2-7; 12 nucleotides line up with TRBD1. From germline, CDR1 is SGHDT and CDR2 YYEEEE. This CDR3 region has 15 residues. J lost 6 bases, V lost 0 bases, and 4 bases had no gene match. The CDR3 loop reads CASSLVGQGAVEQYV. The CDR3 DNA reads TGTGCCAGCAGCTTGGTGGGACAGGGGGCGGTCGAGCAGTACGTC.

This clonotype was recorded at least ten times. The chain recombines TRBV28 with TRBJ2-3; 14 bases line up with TRBD2. Germline V lookup: CDR1 MDHEN, CDR2 SYDVKM. Trimming at V came to 6 bases and at J to 4 bases, leaving 3 bases not matched to a gene. The CDR3 runs 15 residues. CDR3 amino acids: CASRTGLAGADTQYF. The CDR3 DNA reads TGTGCCAGCAGAACGGGACTAGCGGGAGCAGATACGCAGTATTTT.

This clonotype appeared many times. This sequence joins TRBV12-3 or TRBV12-4 and TRBJ1-4, with D perhaps matching TRBD1 (6 bases). The CDR3 contains 15 residues. With 5 bases removed from V and 8 bases from J, the gap between germline ends came to 18 bases. For the CDR3, the DNA is TGTGCCAGCAGTGGGGGCGCAGGCGGCAGAGAAAAACTGTTTTTT. Amino acid sequence: CASSGGAGGREKLFF.

The genes are TRBV20-1 and TRBJ2-1, with TRBD2 matching 8 bases. CDR1 is DFQATT, CDR2 SNEGSKA, per germline (reference sequence). The CDR3 runs to 15 residues. Trimming at V came to 5 bases and at J to 0 bases, leaving 6 bases not matched to a gene. CDR3 sequence reads: CSAAGAGGSYNEQFF. In nucleotides, the CDR3 is TGCAGTGCTGCGGGGGCGGGAGGCTCCTACAATGAGCAGTTCTTC.

This clonotype showed up many times. The CDR3 DNA sequence: TGTGCCAGCAGCTCCCGGGACAGGTCACACGAGCAGTACTTC. Protein product: CASSSRDRSHEQYF. The gene calls are TRBV7-2 and TRBJ2-7; 8 positions agree with TRBD1. The CDR3 consists of 14 residues. With V trimmed by 4 bases and J by 5 bases, 7 bases remained unmatched. Germline V lookup: CDR1 SGHTA, CDR2 FQGNSA.

The table lists this clonotype with many counts. This chain joins TRBV5-4 and TRBJ2-1; no definite D call. V lost 1 base to trimming and J lost 3 bases, with 8 bases between them. The CDR3 runs 14 residues. Looked up from germline, CDR1 is SGHNT and CDR2 is YYREEE (reference sequence). The CDR3: CASSLSPDYNEQFF. Here the CDR3 DNA reads TGTGCCAGCAGCTTGAGTCCGGACTACAATGAGCAGTTCTTC.